This T cell receptor beta chain was sequenced during a study of blood T cell repertoires in COVID-19. The CDR3 length is 13 residues. Germline V gene data show CDR1 as LNHDA and CDR2 as SQIVND (reference sequence). Trimming at V came to 7 bases and at J to 5 bases, leaving 3 bases not matched to a gene. In the original analysis: From reference gene primer amplification, estimates of nucleated cell counts were derived. TCRdb keeps only in-frame clones here, not all; method: immunoSEQ multiplex PCR. V and J calls and clone size are those listed in that table; D and trimming were worked out from the DNA. The table has roughly 150,000 clones, just over 90% seen once. Seattle patients were enrolled during active infection and followed longitudinally.

The TCR was taken from a woman aged 55-70 years with COVID-19, enrolled during active disease. Sequencing used peripheral blood. The gene calls are TRBV19 and TRBJ1-5, with 9 nucleotides matching TRBD1. The CDR3 DNA is TGTGCCAGTAAGCGACAGGGGGATCAGCCCCAGCATTTT. It is translated as CASKRQGDQPQHF.